This TCR beta chain was obtained from a study of T cells in Graves' hyperthyroidism and ophthalmopathy. Overall study: At the time of initial diagnosis and before any treatment, peripheral blood was collected.

Amplified TCR beta CDR3 regions derived from RNA transcripts. First-round RT-PCR with HTBI primers amplified the TCR CDR3 region. From the multiplex PCR reads, TCRdb called clonotypes with MiXCR, one entry per CDR3 protein. This table has a few hundred thousand distinct CDR3 sequences, more than 15% appearing once. Findings of the study overall: A 13 V-J signature model discriminated ophthalmopathy versus stable hyperthyroidism.

This clonotype was picked up many times. The antigen remains undetermined. Thyroid ultrasound and orbital computed tomography, with clinical symptoms and serum thyroxine and TRAb, informed diagnoses. The sequencing input was blood. This TCR came from a woman aged 18-29 years with Graves' hyperthyroidism.

CDR3 nucleotides: TGTGCCTGGAGTCTTCGGTCTAACTATGGCTACACCTTC. Translation gives CAWSLRSNYGYTF. The V and J genes are TRBV30 and TRBJ1-2; D is undetermined. The CDR3 is made up of 13 amino acids. Trimming took 2 bases from V and 0 from J, leaving 7 bases between them. Germline V gene lookup returns CDR1 GTSNPN and CDR2 SVGIG (reference sequence).